Below are 4 T cell receptor beta chains sequenced from a single sample in a study of OX40 agonist ivuxolimab in advanced cancers. The table came from immunoSEQ multiplex PCR; TCRdb's copy has only in-frame clones and leaves some out. Seen here are some 64,000 clones, over 80% observed once, and the top ten hold over 2.5%. The sample in question was CD4+ or CD8+ T cells sorted from blood, obtained in a trial of the OX40 agonist ivuxolimab. Receptors were obtained from an adult with an advanced solid tumor such as melanoma, head and neck, liver or kidney cancer.

This clone appeared a single time. This chain joins TRBV7-9 and TRBJ2-3; the D is unclear. The V and J ends lost 1 base and 3 bases respectively, with 5 bases between them. CDR3 length: 13 amino acids. The germline V gene has CDR1 SEHNR and CDR2 FQNEAQ (reference sequence). CDR3 region: CASSLDGTDTQYF. The CDR3 coding sequence is TGTGCCAGCAGCTTAGATGGGACAGATACGCAGTATTTT. Supplemented by reference TRBV7-9 and TRBJ2-3, the full variable domain reads DTGVSQNPRHKITKRGQNVTFRCDPISEHNRLYWYRQTLGQGPEFLTYFQNEAQLEKSRLLSDRFSAERPKGSFSTLEIQRTEQGDSAMYLCASSLDGTDTQYFGPGTRLTVL.

V usage is TRBV6-6 and J usage is TRBJ2-1, with 10 bases fitting TRBD2. CDR3 length: 16 residues. Germline-derived CDR1 and CDR2 are MNHNY and SVGAGI (reference sequence). V trimming: 5 bases; J trimming: 8 bases; junction bases outside the gene matches: 12. CDR3 loop: CASSTSGTSAQDEQFF. The DNA for the CDR3 is TGTGCCAGCAGTACTTCCGGGACTAGCGCCCAGGATGAGCAGTTCTTC.

The genes are TRBV21-1 and TRBJ1-1; TRBD1 is the table's D call and was not checked against the DNA. TRBV21-1 is annotated as a pseudogene. The CDR3 runs 14 residues. Here the CDR3 reads CASSPHRLNTEAFF. Here the CDR3 DNA reads TGTGCCAGCAGCCCTCACAGGTTGAACACTGAAGCTTTCTTT.

V and J are TRBV5-1 and TRBJ2-5, with 9 positions matching TRBD1. Trimming removed 0 bases from V and 7 bases from J; junction bases left unmatched: 4. Per germline, CDR1 SGHRS and CDR2 YFSETQ. The CDR3 totals 14 residues. CDR3 protein: CASSLEGQGGTQYF. In DNA, the CDR3 is TGCGCCAGCAGCTTGGAGGGACAGGGAGGGACCCAGTACTTC. The full variable domain, with the rest looked up from reference TRBV5-1 and TRBJ2-5, is KAGVTQTPRYLIKTRGQQVTLSCSPISGHRSVSWYQQTPGQGLQFLFEYFSETQRNKGNFPGRFSGRQFSNSRSEMNVSTLELGDSALYLCASSLEGQGGTQYFGPGTRLLVL.